This entry describes one TCR beta chain. TCRdb's table, derived via immunoSEQ multiplex PCR, lists solely in-frame clones and lacks some. The sample carries approximately 58,000 clones, roughly four fifths recorded once. This sample was included in a study of OX40 agonist ivuxolimab in advanced cancers. Across the whole study: Two patients with cutaneous melanoma and one with hepatocellular carcinoma, three in total, showed partial responses.

This CDR3 is built from 15 residues. V was clipped by 4 bases and J by 7 bases; unmatched bases: 9. CDR1 and CDR2 (germline): SGHRS, YFSETQ. Blood sampling took place at baseline, cycle 4 day 1, and cycle 7 day 1. This TCR was sampled from an adult with an advanced solid tumor such as melanoma, head and neck, liver or kidney cancer. This chain connects TRBV5-1 to TRBJ2-1, with TRBD1 identical over 9 bases. Sequenced here: CD4+ or CD8+ T cells sorted from blood, sampled in a trial of the OX40 agonist ivuxolimab. CDR3 nucleotide sequence: TGCGCCAGCAGCCCCGGACAGGGGCCGGCGAATGAGCAGTTCTTC. It yields the protein CASSPGQGPANEQFF. Drawing the rest from reference TRBV5-1 and TRBJ2-1, the complete variable domain is KAGVTQTPRYLIKTRGQQVTLSCSPISGHRSVSWYQQTPGQGLQFLFEYFSETQRNKGNFPGRFSGRQFSNSRSEMNVSTLELGDSALYLCASSPGQGPANEQFFGPGTRLTVL.